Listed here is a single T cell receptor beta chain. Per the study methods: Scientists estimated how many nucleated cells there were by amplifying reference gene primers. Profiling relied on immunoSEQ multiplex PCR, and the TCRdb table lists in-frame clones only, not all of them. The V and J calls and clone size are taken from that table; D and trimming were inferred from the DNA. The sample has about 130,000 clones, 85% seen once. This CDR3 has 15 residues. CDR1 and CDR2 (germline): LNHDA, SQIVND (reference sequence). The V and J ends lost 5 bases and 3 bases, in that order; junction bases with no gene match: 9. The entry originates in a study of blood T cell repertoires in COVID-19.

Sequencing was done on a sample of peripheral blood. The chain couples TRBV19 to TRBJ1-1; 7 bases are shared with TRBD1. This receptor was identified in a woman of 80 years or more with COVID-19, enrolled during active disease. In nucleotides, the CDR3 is TGTGCCAGTAGTGTTGACAGGGTAGGGGACACTGAAGCTTTCTTT. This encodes CASSVDRVGDTEAFF.